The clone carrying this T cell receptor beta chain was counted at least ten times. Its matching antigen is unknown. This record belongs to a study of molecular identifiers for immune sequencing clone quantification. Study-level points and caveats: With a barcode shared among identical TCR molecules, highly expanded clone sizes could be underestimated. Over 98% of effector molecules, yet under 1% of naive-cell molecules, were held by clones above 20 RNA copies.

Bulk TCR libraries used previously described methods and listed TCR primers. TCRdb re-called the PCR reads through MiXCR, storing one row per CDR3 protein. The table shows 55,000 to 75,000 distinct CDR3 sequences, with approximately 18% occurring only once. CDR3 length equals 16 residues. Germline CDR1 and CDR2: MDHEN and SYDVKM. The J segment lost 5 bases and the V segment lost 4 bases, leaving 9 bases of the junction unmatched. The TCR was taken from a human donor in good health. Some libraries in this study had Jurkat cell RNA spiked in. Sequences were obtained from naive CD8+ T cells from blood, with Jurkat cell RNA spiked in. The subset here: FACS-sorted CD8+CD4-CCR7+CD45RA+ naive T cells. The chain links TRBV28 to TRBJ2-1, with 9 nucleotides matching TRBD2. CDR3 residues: CASSSPLAGGHNEQFF. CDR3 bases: TGTGCCAGCAGTTCCCCCCTGGCGGGAGGGCACAATGAGCAGTTCTTC.